Each of the 15 T cell receptor beta chains below was sequenced from the same sample in a study of shared clonotypes between healthy human individuals. Naivety among CD8 cells was defined by CD45RO negativity and positive CCR7 selection, thereby excluding terminally differentiated effector memory CD45RA+ cells. Repertoires were generated with immunoSEQ multiplex PCR, while TCRdb's copy carries only in-frame clones and drops some. Among about 580,000 clones listed, roughly 98% were seen once. Sequencing input: naive CD8+ T cells sorted from blood. All receptors derive from a man aged 30 to 45 in good health.

A note on this clone: Different DNA sequences within this sample yield the same CDR3. V usage is TRBV9 and J usage is TRBJ2-5; a possible D gene is TRBD1 (5 bases). V was shortened by 0 bases and J by 5 bases, with 5 bases between the two germline ends. The CDR3 consists of 12 residues. Germline V gene lookup returns CDR1 SGDLS and CDR2 YYNGEE. CDR3 protein: CASSVEGETQYF. CDR3 DNA: TGTGCCAGCAGCGTAGAGGGGGAGACCCAGTACTTC. The complete variable domain, with remaining parts taken from reference TRBV9 and TRBJ2-5, reads DSGVTQTPKHLITATGQRVTLRCSPRSGDLSVYWYQQSLDQGLQFLIQYYNGEERAKGNILERFSAQQFPDLHSELNLSSLELGDSALYFCASSVEGETQYFGPGTRLLVL.

The V and J genes are TRBV5-6 and TRBJ1-2, with D possibly TRBD1 on 5 matching bases. The CDR3 is made up of 15 amino acids. Germline V lookup: CDR1 SGHDT, CDR2 YYEEEE. V lost 2 bases, J lost 5 bases, and 16 bases lay in between. CDR3 sequence (DNA): TGTGCCAGCAGCTTATCCGGGGGACCGGGGTATGGCTACACCTTC. Translation gives CASSLSGGPGYGYTF.

The V call is TRBV7-9, the J call TRBJ1-5; tentative D call: TRBD1 (6 bases). In germline, CDR1 is SEHNR, CDR2 FQNEAQ (reference sequence). V was shortened by 4 bases and J by 4 bases, with 8 bases between the two germline ends. CDR3 size: 13 residues. CDR3: CASSSGQNQPQHF. DNA for the CDR3: TGTGCCAGCAGCTCGGGACAAAATCAGCCCCAGCATTTT. Using reference TRBV7-9 and TRBJ1-5 for the parts outside the CDR3, the full variable domain is DTGVSQNPRHKITKRGQNVTFRCDPISEHNRLYWYRQTLGQGPEFLTYFQNEAQLEKSRLLSDRFSAERPKGSFSTLEIQRTEQGDSAMYLCASSSGQNQPQHFGDGTRLSIL.

V and J are TRBV14 and TRBJ2-7, with D perhaps matching TRBD1 (5 bases). Germline assignment: CDR1 SGHDN and CDR2 FVKESK. V gave up 5 bases and J gave up 3 bases, with 11 bases separating them. The length of the CDR3 is 13 residues. In nucleotides, the CDR3 is TGTGCCAGCAGCGGATCCAGGGTCTACGAGCAGTACTTC. The encoded protein is CASSGSRVYEQYF.

The V call is TRBV29-1, the J call TRBJ2-2, with TRBD2 matching over 10 bases. There are 14 residues in the CDR3. Germline V lookup: CDR1 SQVTM, CDR2 ANQGSEA. J lost 5 bases, V lost 4 bases, and 4 bases had no gene match. DNA of the CDR3: TGCAGCGTTGCTAGCGGGAGTGGGACCGGGGAGCTGTTTTTT. It is translated as CSVASGSGTGELFF.

The rearrangement uses TRBV6-1 and TRBJ2-1; 9 bases are a match to TRBD1. This CDR3 contains 15 residues. V was pared by 4 bases and J by 5 bases, with 6 bases of the junction left unmatched. Germline CDR1 is MNHNS and CDR2 is SASEGT. CDR3 bases: TGTGCCAGCAGTGCCCCCGGGACAGGGCACAATGAGCAGTTCTTC. Its translation: CASSAPGTGHNEQFF.

The chain is built from TRBV6-1 and TRBJ1-2; D is unclear. The CDR3 consists of 16 residues. Germline-derived CDR1 and CDR2 are MNHNS and SASEGT. Trimming removed 3 bases at V and 8 bases at J, with 22 bases between. For the CDR3, the DNA is TGTGCCAGCAGTGATCTTGTTAGCGACTGGGGAGTAGGCTACACCTTC. It yields the protein CASSDLVSDWGVGYTF.

The genes are TRBV11-2 and TRBJ2-1; 10 bases are a match to TRBD2. Germline assignment: CDR1 SGHAT and CDR2 FQNNGV. CDR3 length: 14 residues. With 6 bases clipped from V and 8 bases from J, the junction kept 7 bases outside the gene matches. The CDR3 DNA reads TGTGCCAGCAGAATAGCGGGAGGAGGGGATGAGCAGTTCTTC. Amino acids: CASRIAGGGDEQFF.

A word on this clone: Other nucleotide sequences from this sample produce the same CDR3. This chain joins TRBV27 and TRBJ2-3; TRBD2 matches 12 bases. The CDR3 has 16 residues. Germline V gives CDR1 MNHEY, CDR2 SMNVEV (reference sequence). The junction had 3 bases not matched to a gene; V was cut back by 5 bases and J by 0 bases. CDR3 in DNA: TGTGCCAGCAGTCCAGGGACTAGCGGGAGCACAGATACGCAGTATTTT. It specifies CASSPGTSGSTDTQYF.

V and J are TRBV7-2 and TRBJ2-5, with TRBD1 identical over 9 bases. V lost 4 bases, J lost 5 bases, and 5 bases stayed unmatched. CDR1 and CDR2 from the germline V gene are SGHTA and FQGNSA. The CDR3 covers 14 residues. In DNA, the CDR3 is TGTGCCAGCAGCTCTACAGGGGGCTGGGAGACCCAGTACTTC. Translation: CASSSTGGWETQYF.

V gene TRBV14 combines with J gene TRBJ2-3, with D maybe TRBD1 (5 bases). V was trimmed by 7 bases and J by 4 bases, leaving 15 bases between them. The CDR3 runs 14 residues. Germline CDR1 reads SGHDN; CDR2 reads FVKESK. The CDR3 DNA reads TGTGCCAGCAACTACCGGCAGGGCCCAGATACGCAGTATTTT. This translates into CASNYRQGPDTQYF.

The rearrangement links TRBV6-6 to TRBJ2-3; TRBD2 might be the D (6 bases). The V gene lost 0 bases and the J gene lost 2 bases, with 9 bases spanning the gap. Germline V gene data show CDR1 as MNHNY and CDR2 as SVGAGI (reference sequence). This CDR3 is 15 amino acids long. Here the CDR3 reads CASSYSREFTDTQYF. Written as DNA, the CDR3 is TGTGCCAGCAGTTACTCCCGGGAGTTCACAGATACGCAGTATTTT.

This chain uses TRBV6-1 with TRBJ1-2; D is unclear. Trimming took 2 bases from V and 4 from J, leaving 14 bases between them. CDR1 and CDR2 (germline): MNHNS, SASEGT. This CDR3 region has 15 residues. For the CDR3, the DNA is TGTGCCAGCAGTGAATGGCAGTCAGACTCCTATGGCTACACCTTC. Translation: CASSEWQSDSYGYTF.

The CDR3 DNA is TGCAGCGTTGTCGGTCTAGCCAATGAGCAGTTCTTC. It translates to CSVVGLANEQFF. J is TRBJ2-1 and V is TRBV29-1, with D possibly matching TRBD2 (5 bases). The germline CDR1 and CDR2 sequences are SQVTM and ANQGSEA. V gave up 4 bases and J gave up 6 bases, with 10 bases separating them. The CDR3 has 12 residues.

V gene TRBV4-1 combines with J gene TRBJ2-7; D is perhaps TRBD1 (6 bases). Germline assignment: CDR1 MGHRA and CDR2 YSYEKL. CDR3 size: 13 residues. V shed 2 bases and J shed 9 bases, with 14 bases lying between them. This CDR3 is CASSQLQGRGQYF. Written as DNA, the CDR3 is TGCGCCAGCAGCCAACTACAGGGAAGGGGGCAGTACTTC.